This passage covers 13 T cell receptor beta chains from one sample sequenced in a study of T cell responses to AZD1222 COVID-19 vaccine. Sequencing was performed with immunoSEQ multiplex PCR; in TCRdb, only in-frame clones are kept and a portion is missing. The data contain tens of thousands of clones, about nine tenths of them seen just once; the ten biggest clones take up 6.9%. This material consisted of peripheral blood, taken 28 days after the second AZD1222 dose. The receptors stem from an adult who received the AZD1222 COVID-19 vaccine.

Here the CDR3 reads CASSIQSPYEQYF. CDR3 in DNA: TGTGCCAGTAGTATTCAGTCCCCCTACGAGCAGTACTTC. The rearrangement uses TRBV19 and TRBJ2-7, with D uncertain. The germline CDR1 and CDR2 sequences are LNHDA and SQIVND (reference sequence). There are 13 residues in the CDR3. Trimming pared 3 bases from V and 2 bases from J, leaving 8 bases between.

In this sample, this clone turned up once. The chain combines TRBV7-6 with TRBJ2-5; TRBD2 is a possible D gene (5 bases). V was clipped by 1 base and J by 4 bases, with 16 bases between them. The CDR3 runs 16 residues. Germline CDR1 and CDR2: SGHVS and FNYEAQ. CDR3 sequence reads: CASSLEVGLPGETQYF. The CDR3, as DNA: TGTGCCAGCAGCTTAGAAGTAGGACTCCCTGGAGAGACCCAGTACTTC. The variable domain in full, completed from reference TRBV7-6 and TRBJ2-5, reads GAGVSQSPRYKVTKRGQDVALRCDPISGHVSLYWYRQALGQGPEFLTYFNYEAQQDKSGLPNDRFSAERPEGSISTLTIQRTEQRDSAMYRCASSLEVGLPGETQYFGPGTRLLVL.

In DNA form, the CDR3 reads TGCAGTGCTAGTAAGTCTGGCGGGAACTATGGCTACACCTTC. Protein: CSASKSGGNYGYTF. This chain links TRBV20-1 with TRBJ1-2; D ambiguous. The ends were cut back, 3 bases at V and 2 bases at J, with 13 bases in the middle. Germline-derived CDR1 and CDR2 are DFQATT and SNEGSKA (reference sequence). The CDR3 loop spans 14 amino acids.

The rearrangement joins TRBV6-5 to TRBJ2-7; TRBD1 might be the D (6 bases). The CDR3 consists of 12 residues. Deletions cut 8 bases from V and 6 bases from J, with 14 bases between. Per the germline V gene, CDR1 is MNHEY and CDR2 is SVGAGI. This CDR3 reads CASAQTGLEQYF. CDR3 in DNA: TGTGCCAGCGCGCAGACAGGTCTCGAGCAGTACTTC.

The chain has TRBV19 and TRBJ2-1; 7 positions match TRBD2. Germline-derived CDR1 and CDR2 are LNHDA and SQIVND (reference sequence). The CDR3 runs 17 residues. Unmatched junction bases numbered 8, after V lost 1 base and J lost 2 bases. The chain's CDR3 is CASSIVPGGVPYNEQFF. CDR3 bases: TGTGCCAGTAGTATAGTGCCTGGGGGGGTACCCTACAATGAGCAGTTCTTC.

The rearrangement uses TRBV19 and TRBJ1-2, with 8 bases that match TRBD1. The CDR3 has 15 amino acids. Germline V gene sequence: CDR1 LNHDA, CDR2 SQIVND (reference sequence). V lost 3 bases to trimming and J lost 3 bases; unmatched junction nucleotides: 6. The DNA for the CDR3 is TGTGCCAGTAGTATTGGTTCAGGGGGCTACTATGGCTACACCTTC. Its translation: CASSIGSGGYYGYTF.

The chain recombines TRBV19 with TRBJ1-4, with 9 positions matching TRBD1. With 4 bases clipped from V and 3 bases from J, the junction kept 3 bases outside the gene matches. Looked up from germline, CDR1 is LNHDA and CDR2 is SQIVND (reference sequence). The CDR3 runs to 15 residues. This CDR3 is CASSTGQGPNEKLFF. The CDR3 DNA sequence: TGTGCCAGTAGTACCGGACAGGGGCCTAATGAAAAACTGTTTTTT.

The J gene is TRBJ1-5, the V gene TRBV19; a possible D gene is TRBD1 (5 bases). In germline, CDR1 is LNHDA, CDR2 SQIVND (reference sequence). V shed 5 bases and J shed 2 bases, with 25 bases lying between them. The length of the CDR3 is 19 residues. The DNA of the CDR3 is TGTGCCAGTAGTTCTCATTCAATGGGGCGGGGAGTCCGCAATCAGCCCCAGCATTTT. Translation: CASSSHSMGRGVRNQPQHF.

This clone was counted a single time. The CDR3 DNA is TGTGCCAGCAGTTCCATTGACAGGTCCTCTAATGAAAAACTGTTTTTT. The encoded protein is CASSSIDRSSNEKLFF. This sequence joins TRBV28 and TRBJ1-4, with a possible D match to TRBD1 (6 bases). The germline V and J ends were trimmed by 4 bases and 3 bases, with 15 bases remaining between them. This CDR3 is 16 amino acids long. Germline V CDR1 and CDR2: MDHEN, SYDVKM.

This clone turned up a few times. The DNA of the CDR3 is TGTGCCACCCAAACAGGGCCCTTCTCTTACAATGAGCAGTTCTTC. It is translated as CATQTGPFSYNEQFF. The chain links TRBV25-1 to TRBJ2-1, with D tentatively TRBD1 (6 bases). This CDR3 is built from 15 residues. V was trimmed by 10 bases and J by 4 bases, leaving 20 bases between them. Germline V CDR1 and CDR2: MGHDK, SYGVNS.

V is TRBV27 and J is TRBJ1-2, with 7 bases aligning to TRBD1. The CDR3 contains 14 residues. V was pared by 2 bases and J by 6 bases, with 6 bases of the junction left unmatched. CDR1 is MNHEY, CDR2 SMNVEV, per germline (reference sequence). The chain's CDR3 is CASSLGVGGDGYTF. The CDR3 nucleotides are TGTGCCAGCAGTTTAGGTGTAGGGGGCGATGGCTACACCTTC.

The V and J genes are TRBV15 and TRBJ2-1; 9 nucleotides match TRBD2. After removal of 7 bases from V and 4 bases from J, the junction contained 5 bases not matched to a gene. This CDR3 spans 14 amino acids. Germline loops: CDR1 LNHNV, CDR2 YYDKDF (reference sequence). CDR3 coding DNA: TGTGCCACCAAAAGCGGGAGGACTTACAATGAGCAGTTCTTC. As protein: CATKSGRTYNEQFF.

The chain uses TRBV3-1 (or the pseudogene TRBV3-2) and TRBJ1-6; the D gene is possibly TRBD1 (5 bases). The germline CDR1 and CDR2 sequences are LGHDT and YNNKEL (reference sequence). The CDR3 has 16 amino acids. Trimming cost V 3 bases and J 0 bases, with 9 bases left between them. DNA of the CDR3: TGTGCCAGCAGCCAGGGGGGTAGCTCCTATAATTCACCCCTCCACTTT. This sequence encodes CASSQGGSSYNSPLHF.